These 17 T cell receptor beta chains were all obtained from the same sample, sequenced in a study of blood T cell repertoires in COVID-19 (dated by TCRdb to 2020 to 2022). The receptor library was made with the immunoSEQ multiplex PCR assay. TCRdb provides this immuneACCESS table in a form limited to in-frame rearrangements. Some clones are lacking; in checked studies, under half of them reflect an unresolved V gene, and why the rest are absent is not known. The sample includes hundreds of thousands of clones, with roughly 90% observed a single time. The top ten hold over 1.3% of the sample. Source material: peripheral blood. The receptor source for this set is a woman in her 30s with active or convalescent COVID-19.

The J gene is TRBJ2-2, the V gene TRBV5-1, with D maybe TRBD2 (6 bases). The CDR3 length is 16 residues. CDR1 is SGHRS, CDR2 YFSETQ, per germline. Trimming left V 1 base short and J 2 bases short, with 12 bases between. Here the CDR3 reads CASSLQPGDNTGELFF. For the CDR3, the DNA is TGCGCCAGCAGCTTGCAACCGGGAGACAACACCGGGGAGCTGTTTTTT.

This clone was counted once. This chain joins TRBV27 and TRBJ1-1, with D perhaps matching TRBD1 (5 bases). The V gene lost 3 bases and the J gene lost 4 bases, with 12 bases spanning the gap. CDR1 MNHEY and CDR2 SMNVEV come from the germline V gene (reference sequence). The CDR3 contains 14 residues. The CDR3 loop reads CASSFRGTVTEAFF. The CDR3 coding sequence is TGTGCCAGCAGTTTTAGGGGAACGGTCACTGAAGCTTTCTTT.

The V gene is TRBV3-1 (or the pseudogene TRBV3-2), the J gene TRBJ2-3, with 11 bases fitting TRBD2. Losses at the gene ends were 2 bases for V and 3 bases for J; bases not matched to a gene: 4. Germline assignment: CDR1 LGHDT and CDR2 YNNKEL (reference sequence). The CDR3 has 16 residues. The CDR3 DNA is TGTGCCAGCAGCCAAAATAGCGGGGGGGCGACAGATACGCAGTATTTT. Its translation is CASSQNSGGATDTQYF.

The chain is built from TRBV6-1 and TRBJ2-1; 8 bases line up with TRBD2. This CDR3 comprises 15 residues. In germline, CDR1 is MNHNS, CDR2 SASEGT. V lost 1 base, J lost 4 bases, and 3 bases stayed unmatched. In DNA form, the CDR3 reads TGTGCCAGCAGTGAAGGGACTAGCCCATACAATGAGCAGTTCTTC. As protein: CASSEGTSPYNEQFF.

The chain has TRBV6-1 and TRBJ1-3; TRBD1 is a possible D gene (5 bases). The CDR3 contains 15 residues. CDR1 and CDR2 (germline): MNHNS, SASEGT. Trimming left V 1 base short and J 2 bases short, with 9 bases between. The CDR3 coding sequence is TGTGCCAGCAGTGAAGTGAAGGGGCCTGGAAACACCATATATTTT. Translating gives CASSEVKGPGNTIYF.

This clone has just one count. The chain combines TRBV3-1 (or the pseudogene TRBV3-2) with TRBJ1-6, with unresolved D. This CDR3 comprises 17 residues. V was pared by 0 bases and J by 0 bases, with 9 bases between. Germline V CDR1 and CDR2: LGHDT, YNNKEL (reference sequence). CDR3 sequence reads: CASSQDWRVSYNSPLHF. CDR3 DNA sequence: TGTGCCAGCAGCCAAGATTGGAGGGTCTCCTATAATTCACCCCTCCACTTT.

This chain connects TRBV6-2 or TRBV6-3 to TRBJ1-2, with D perhaps TRBD1 (6 bases). This CDR3 contains 16 residues. V was clipped by 2 bases and J by 0 bases, with 13 bases between them. CDR1 is MNHEY and CDR2 is SVGEGT in the germline V gene. CDR3 loop: CASSYLAGQTNYGYTF. The CDR3, as DNA: TGTGCCAGCAGTTACCTCGCCGGACAGACTAACTATGGCTACACCTTC.

This chain links TRBV27 with TRBJ1-2; 7 bases align to TRBD1. J lost 6 bases, V lost 3 bases, and 10 bases had no gene match. Germline V gene sequence: CDR1 MNHEY, CDR2 SMNVEV (reference sequence). CDR3 length: 15 residues. The DNA of the CDR3 is TGTGCCAGCAGTTTCTCGCCCCGACAGGGCGATGGCTACACCTTC. It codes for CASSFSPRQGDGYTF.

The chain is built from TRBV14 and TRBJ1-1; tentative D call: TRBD1 (5 bases). The V gene lost 3 bases and the J gene lost 1 base, with 15 bases spanning the gap. The CDR3 consists of 16 residues. CDR1 and CDR2 (germline): SGHDN, FVKESK. Written as DNA, the CDR3 is TGTGCCAGCAGCCACGTTTTGGGGCTCGGGAACACTGAAGCTTTCTTT. It encodes CASSHVLGLGNTEAFF.

The chain uses TRBV19 and TRBJ1-5, with 7 bases aligning to TRBD1. V was pared by 4 bases and J by 7 bases, with 7 bases of the junction left unmatched. The CDR3 contains 14 residues. The germline CDR1 and CDR2 sequences are LNHDA and SQIVND (reference sequence). The CDR3 region has the DNA TGTGCCAGTAGTACGAGGGGGCTTTTCCAGCCCCAGCATTTT. Encoded protein: CASSTRGLFQPQHF.

This clone was counted a single time. V is TRBV10-2 and J is TRBJ1-1; 7 bases are a match to TRBD1. Looked up from germline, CDR1 is WSHSY and CDR2 is SAAADI. This CDR3 has 17 amino acids. Trimming cost V 6 bases and J 4 bases; bases outside gene matches: 17. The CDR3: CASSLDRVRAGGTEAFF. CDR3 in DNA: TGCGCCAGCAGCCTTGACAGGGTCCGCGCAGGGGGCACTGAAGCTTTCTTT.

The gene calls are TRBV9 and TRBJ2-3; TRBD2 aligns across 12 bases. The CDR3 sequence is 16 residues long. Trimming cost V 0 bases and J 2 bases; bases outside gene matches: 1. Germline V gives CDR1 SGDLS, CDR2 YYNGEE. DNA of the CDR3: TGTGCCAGCAGCGTAGGACTAGCGGGGGCCACAGATACGCAGTATTTT. Its translation: CASSVGLAGATDTQYF.

A few counts support this clone. The genes are TRBV7-2 and TRBJ1-6, with 9 bases fitting TRBD1. This CDR3 has 16 amino acids. The V gene end was trimmed by 6 bases and the J gene end by 4 bases; junction bases not matched to a gene: 7. The V gene's germline CDR1 is SGHTA and CDR2 FQGNSA. CDR3 amino acids: CASRRTGDLYNSPLHF. CDR3 in DNA: TGTGCCAGCAGGCGGACAGGGGACCTATATAATTCACCCCTCCACTTT.

The CDR3 coding sequence is TGTGCCAGCAGTCTCATCCTTAGCGGGAGCAATGAGCAGTTCTTC. Protein sequence: CASSLILSGSNEQFF. The chain uses TRBV27 and TRBJ2-1, with 9 nucleotides matching TRBD2. The V gene end was trimmed by 5 bases and the J gene end by 6 bases; junction bases not matched to a gene: 8. The length of the CDR3 is 15 residues. CDR1 is MNHEY, CDR2 SMNVEV, per germline (reference sequence).

The rearrangement uses TRBV9 and TRBJ2-7; the match to TRBD1 covers 7 bases. The V segment lost 7 bases and the J segment 3 bases; nucleotides outside the gene matches: 4. The CDR3 has 12 residues. CDR1 is SGDLS and CDR2 is YYNGEE in the germline V gene. The DNA for the CDR3 is TGTGCCAGCGGGGGACAGTTCTACGAGCAGTACTTC. Protein: CASGGQFYEQYF.

A single count supports this clone. The V and J genes are TRBV4-1 and TRBJ1-2; D might be TRBD1 (5 bases). V was trimmed by 5 bases and J by 2 bases, leaving 12 bases between them. The CDR3 loop spans 14 amino acids. The germline gives CDR1 MGHRA, CDR2 YSYEKL. CDR3 in DNA: TGCGCCAGCAGCAACCCGACAGAGAACTATGGCTACACCTTC. Protein product: CASSNPTENYGYTF.

The rearrangement links TRBV29-1 to TRBJ2-5, with a weak D call TRBD1 (6 bases). Germline V CDR1 and CDR2: SQVTM, ANQGSEA. The CDR3 contains 14 residues. V was trimmed by 5 bases and J by 1 base, leaving 14 bases between them. In nucleotides, the CDR3 is TGCAGCGTTAAAACAGGGAGCGGCCAAGAGACCCAGTACTTC. Translation: CSVKTGSGQETQYF. The full variable domain, completed using reference TRBV29-1 and TRBJ2-5, is SAVISQKPSRDICQRGTSLTIQCQVDSQVTMMFWYRQQPGQSLTLIATANQGSEATYESGFVIDKFPISRPNLTFSTLTVSNMSPEDSSIYLCSVKTGSGQETQYFGPGTRLLVL.